What follows describes a single TCR beta chain. This record comes from a study of blood T cell repertoires in COVID-19. Looking at the study overall: Spain, Italy and the United States supplied samples that represented acute and convalescent COVID-19.

With 2 bases removed from V and 2 bases from J, the gap between germline ends came to 12 bases. CDR3 size: 16 residues. CDR1 is KGHSH and CDR2 is LQKENI in the germline V gene. Profiling relied on immunoSEQ multiplex PCR, and the TCRdb table lists in-frame clones only, not all of them. Of 170,000 or so clones listed, over 90% are singletons. Sequencing used peripheral blood. This TCR was recovered from a man aged 50-60 years with acute or convalescent COVID-19. The rearrangement uses TRBV18 and TRBJ2-2; maybe TRBD2 (5 bases). The CDR3 nucleotides are TGTGCCAGCTCACCATTTGAGGGATCCAACACCGGGGAGCTGTTTTTT. Translation: CASSPFEGSNTGELFF.